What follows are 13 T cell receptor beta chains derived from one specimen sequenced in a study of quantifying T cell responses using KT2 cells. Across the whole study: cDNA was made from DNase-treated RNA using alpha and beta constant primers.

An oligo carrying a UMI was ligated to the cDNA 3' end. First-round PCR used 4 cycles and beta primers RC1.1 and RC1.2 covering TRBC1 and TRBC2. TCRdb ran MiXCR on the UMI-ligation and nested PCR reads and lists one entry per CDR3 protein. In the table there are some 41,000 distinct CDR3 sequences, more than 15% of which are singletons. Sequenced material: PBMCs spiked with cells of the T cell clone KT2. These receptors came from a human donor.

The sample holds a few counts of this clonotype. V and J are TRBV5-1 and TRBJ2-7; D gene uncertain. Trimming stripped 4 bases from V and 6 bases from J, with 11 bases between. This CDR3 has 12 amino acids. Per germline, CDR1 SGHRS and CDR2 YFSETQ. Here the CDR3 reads CASSPPGGEQYF. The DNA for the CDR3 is TGCGCCAGCAGCCCCCCTGGTGGCGAGCAGTACTTC.

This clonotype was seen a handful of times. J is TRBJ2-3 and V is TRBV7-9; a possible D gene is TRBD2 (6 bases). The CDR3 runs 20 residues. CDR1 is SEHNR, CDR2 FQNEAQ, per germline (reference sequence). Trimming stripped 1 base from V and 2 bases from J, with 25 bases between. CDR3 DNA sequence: TGTGCCAGCAGCTTAGATCCGGGTTGGAGCAGCGGAGGGGTCACAGATACGCAGTATTTT. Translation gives CASSLDPGWSSGGVTDTQYF.

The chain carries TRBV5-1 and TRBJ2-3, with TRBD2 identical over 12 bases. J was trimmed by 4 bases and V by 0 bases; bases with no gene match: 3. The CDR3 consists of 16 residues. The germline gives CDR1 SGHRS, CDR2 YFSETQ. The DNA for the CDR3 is TGCGCCAGCAGCTTGGTTCTAGCGGGGGGGCCAGATACGCAGTATTTT. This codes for CASSLVLAGGPDTQYF.

CDR3: CASSWGLAGYEQFF. DNA for the CDR3: TGTGCCAGCAGCTGGGGACTAGCGGGGTATGAGCAGTTCTTC. This chain connects TRBV7-2 to TRBJ2-1; 13 bases agree with TRBD2. The CDR3 consists of 14 residues. Germline CDR1 SGHTA, CDR2 FQGNSA. The V gene end was trimmed by 4 bases and the J gene end by 8 bases; junction bases not matched to a gene: 2.

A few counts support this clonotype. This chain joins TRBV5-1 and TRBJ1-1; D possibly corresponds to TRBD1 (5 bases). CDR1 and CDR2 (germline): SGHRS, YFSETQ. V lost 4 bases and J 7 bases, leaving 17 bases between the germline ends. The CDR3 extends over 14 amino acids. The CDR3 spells CASSHGGADVEAFF. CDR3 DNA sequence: TGCGCCAGCAGCCATGGGGGAGCGGATGTTGAAGCTTTCTTT.

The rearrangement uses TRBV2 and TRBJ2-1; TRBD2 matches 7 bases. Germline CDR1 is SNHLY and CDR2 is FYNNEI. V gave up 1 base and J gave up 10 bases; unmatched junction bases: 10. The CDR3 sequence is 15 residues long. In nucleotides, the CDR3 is TGTGCCAGCAGTGAAGAGGCTAGCGGCCCCGGCGAGCAGTTCTTC. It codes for CASSEEASGPGEQFF.

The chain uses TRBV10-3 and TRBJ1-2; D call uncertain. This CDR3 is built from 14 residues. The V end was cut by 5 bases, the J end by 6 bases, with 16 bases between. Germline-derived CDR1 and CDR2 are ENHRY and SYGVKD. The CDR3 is CAISMGPGEHGYTF. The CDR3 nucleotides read TGTGCCATCAGTATGGGCCCGGGAGAGCATGGCTACACCTTC.

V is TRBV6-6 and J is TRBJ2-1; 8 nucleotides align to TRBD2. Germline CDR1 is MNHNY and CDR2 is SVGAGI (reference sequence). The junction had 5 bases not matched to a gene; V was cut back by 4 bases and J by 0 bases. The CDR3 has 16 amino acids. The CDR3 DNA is TGTGCCAGCAGTTCGCCTAGCGGGCGCTCCTACAATGAGCAGTTCTTC. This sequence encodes CASSSPSGRSYNEQFF.

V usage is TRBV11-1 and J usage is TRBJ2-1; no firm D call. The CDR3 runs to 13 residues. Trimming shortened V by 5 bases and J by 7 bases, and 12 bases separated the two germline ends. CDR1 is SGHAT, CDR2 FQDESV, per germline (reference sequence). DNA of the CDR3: TGTGCCAGCAGCCCTGGACCGATTAATGAGCAGTTCTTC. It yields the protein CASSPGPINEQFF. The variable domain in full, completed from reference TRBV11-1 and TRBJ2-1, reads EAEVAQSPRYKITEKSQAVAFWCDPISGHATLYWYRQILGQGPELLVQFQDESVVDDSQLPKDRFSAERLKGVDSTLKIQPAELGDSAMYLCASSPGPINEQFFGPGTRLTVL.

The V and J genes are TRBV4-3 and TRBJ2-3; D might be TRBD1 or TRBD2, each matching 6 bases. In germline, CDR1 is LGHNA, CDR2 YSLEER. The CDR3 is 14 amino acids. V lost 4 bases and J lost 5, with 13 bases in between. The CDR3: CASSPQQGLDTQYF. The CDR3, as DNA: TGCGCCAGCAGCCCCCAACAGGGACTAGATACGCAGTATTTT.

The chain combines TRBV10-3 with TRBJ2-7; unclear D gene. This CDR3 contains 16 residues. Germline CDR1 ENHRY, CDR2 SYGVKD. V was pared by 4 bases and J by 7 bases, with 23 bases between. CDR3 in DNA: TGTGCCATCAGTGGCGTCGACCCGTTGGGCGTATCGGAGCAGTACTTC. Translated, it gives CAISGVDPLGVSEQYF.

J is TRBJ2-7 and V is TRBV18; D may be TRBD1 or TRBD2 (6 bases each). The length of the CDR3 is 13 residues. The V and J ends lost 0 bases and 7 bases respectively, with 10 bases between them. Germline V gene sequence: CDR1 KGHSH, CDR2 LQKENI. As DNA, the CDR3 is TGTGCCAGCTCACCACCGGGGGGCGTAGAGCAGTACTTC. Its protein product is CASSPPGGVEQYF.

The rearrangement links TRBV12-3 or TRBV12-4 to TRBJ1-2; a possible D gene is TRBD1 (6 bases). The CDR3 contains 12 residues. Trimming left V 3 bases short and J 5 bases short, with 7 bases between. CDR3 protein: CASSLGAYGYTF. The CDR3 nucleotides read TGTGCCAGCAGTTTGGGGGCTTATGGCTACACCTTC.